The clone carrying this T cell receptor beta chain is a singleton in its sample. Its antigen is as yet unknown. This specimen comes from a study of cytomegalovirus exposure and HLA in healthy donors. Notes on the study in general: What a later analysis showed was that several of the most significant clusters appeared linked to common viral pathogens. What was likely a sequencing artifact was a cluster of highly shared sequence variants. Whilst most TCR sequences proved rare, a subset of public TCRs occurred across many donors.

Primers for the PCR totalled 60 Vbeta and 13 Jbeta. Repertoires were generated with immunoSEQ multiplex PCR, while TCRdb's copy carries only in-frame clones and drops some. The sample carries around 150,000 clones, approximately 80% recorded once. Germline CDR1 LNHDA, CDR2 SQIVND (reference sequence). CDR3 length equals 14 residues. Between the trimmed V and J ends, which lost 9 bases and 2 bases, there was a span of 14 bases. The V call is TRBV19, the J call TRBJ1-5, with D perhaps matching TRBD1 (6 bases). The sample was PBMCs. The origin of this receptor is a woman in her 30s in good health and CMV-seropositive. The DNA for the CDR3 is TGTGCCAGCCGAACAGGGTCCGGCAATCAGCCCCAGCATTTT. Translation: CASRTGSGNQPQHF.